This record looks at one TCR beta chain sequence and its context. In its sample, this clonotype was seen a few times. The target of this receptor is not known. Base-call qualities are not available, and no considerably larger clone is one nucleotide away. CDR1 is given as MDHEN and CDR2 as SYDVKM, both from the germline V gene. Including the terminal cysteine and phenylalanine, the CDR3 comprises 13 residues. The CDR3 DNA has 39 bases and is translated from base 1. V loses 4 bases, J loses 1 base, and the germline ends lie 7 bases apart. The hyperthyroidism patients were between 18 and 65 years old and newly diagnosed, with a disease duration of less than 2 months. Any patient with an uncontrolled infection, another autoimmune disease, pregnancy or lactation was excluded. Diagnoses were based on clinical symptoms, serum thyroxine and TRAb, thyroid ultrasound and orbital computed tomography. Blood from progressor patients was collected at the time of first diagnosis with hyperthyroidism, before any ophthalmopathy symptoms had appeared. PBMCs were separated from about 10 ml of fresh peripheral blood using Ficoll-Paque density gradient centrifugation. Progressor patients were initially diagnosed with Graves' hyperthyroidism and developed ophthalmopathy during follow-up. Total RNA was extracted using Trizol reagent, and RNA quality was assessed on an Agilent 2100 Bioanalyzer.

TCR beta CDR3 regions were amplified from RNA transcripts. The first round of RT-PCR for the TCR CDR3 was performed with the HTBI primer set and the Qiagen OneStep RT-PCR kit. Libraries were constructed in a second round of multiplex PCR, after which size selection and purification were performed. The libraries were sequenced on an Illumina HiSeq2000 using paired-end 100 bp reads. In the authors' own workflow: SOAPnuke was used to process the raw data, throwing out any read that contained adapters or uncalled bases, had a mean Phred below 15, or lacked an exact constant-primer or identifier match. COPE v1.2.5 was used to merge high-quality paired reads, and clonotypes were defined as unique nucleotide sequences. MiTCR v1.1 was used to align the clonotypes against IMGT TRBV, TRBD and TRBJ reference segments. The analysis was restricted to V-J combinations with a frequency above 0.0001, which together covered roughly 99% of the repertoires. A TCS score was defined as the ratio of F50 (clonal expansion) to E x V (chaos), with BLOSUM62-based TCRdist applied between CDR3 peptides within each V-J. Welch's t-statistics and random forest reduced around 520 V-J features to about 12, which were used in a naive Bayes classifier (R e1071). TCRdb's own reprocessing of the public reads used fastp at Q25 and MiXCR and kept productive beta chains. Rows are combined by CDR3 protein, so each entry shows the most common genes and DNA. It is TCRdb's table, rather than the study itself, that gives the V and J calls and clone size. A total of over 200,000 distinct CDR3 sequences appear in this sample, 13% to 15% of them only once. The biggest ten clones account for 10% to 15% of the sample.

The data were taken from a study of T cells in Graves' hyperthyroidism and ophthalmopathy (dated by TCRdb to between 2018 and 2021). Background for the entire study: Peripheral blood was collected at initial diagnosis, before any treatment. To identify TCR V-J signatures that set the groups apart, the researchers used a discovery cohort of about a hundred patients, made up of around 40 with Graves' ophthalmopathy and 57 with stable Graves' hyperthyroidism. Whether ophthalmopathy could be predicted prospectively was tested in an independent validation cohort made up of 18 to 20 hyperthyroidism patients plus 17 patients who later progressed to ophthalmopathy. For training and testing, the 95 to 100 patients in the discovery cohort were randomly divided in a 7:3 ratio. In about 6 Graves' hyperthyroidism patients, the study also compared T-cell repertoires from thyroid tissue with T-cell repertoires from blood. After sampling, hyperthyroidism patients received methimazole starting at 30 mg daily, and ophthalmopathy patients received high-dose intravenous methylprednisolone. According to the paper, TCR Vbeta CDR3 sequencing was carried out on some 130 peripheral blood samples, which came from more than 40 ophthalmopathy, roughly 75 hyperthyroidism and approximately 17 progressor patients.

General findings and caveats noted by the study authors: No statistical method was used to set the sample size in advance, and investigators knew the group allocation. During validation, the model predicted progression to ophthalmopathy a median of about 5.9 months ahead of onset, with almost 71% sensitivity and almost 75% specificity. A model built on a 13 V-J signature distinguished ophthalmopathy from stable hyperthyroidism, reaching roughly 88% sensitivity and about 81% specificity in cross-validation and 80%/75% in testing. Most expanded thyroid clonotypes (frequency above 0.001) were also detected in blood, suggesting blood repertoires may reflect thyroid immune responses.

The TCR sequence derives from a middle-aged woman with Graves' hyperthyroidism that later progressed to Graves' ophthalmopathy. This chain is built from TRBV28 and TRBJ1-2; the D gene assignment is ambiguous. Input material: blood. DNA sequence: TGTGCCAGCAGTTATGGAGATAACTATGGCTACACCTTC. It encodes CASSYGDNYGYTF.